This TCR beta chain was recovered during a study of T cells after yellow fever vaccination. Making TCR cDNA involved 5'RACE template switching, which added UMIs and a universal primer site. TCRdb called the 5' RACE reads again in MiXCR, with one record for every CDR3 protein. The table includes some 350,000 distinct CDR3 sequences, about 4% detected once. Study findings and constraints: Once the booster was given, most primary-vaccination clones reappeared, at approximately 97% for CD4 and approximately 88% for CD8.

Turning to this clonotype: What it binds is unknown.

This CDR3 spans 12 amino acids. The V and J ends lost 6 bases and 3 bases, in that order; junction bases with no gene match: 3. Germline V gives CDR1 SGHRS, CDR2 YFSETQ. The chain has TRBV5-1 and TRBJ2-7, with 7 bases matching TRBD1. The TCR comes from a man aged 18 to 29 who received the YFV17D yellow fever vaccine. This sample comprised PBMCs, obtained 5 days after the yellow fever booster vaccination. The CDR3 is CASTSGGYEQYF. In nucleotides, the CDR3 is TGCGCCAGCACATCAGGGGGCTACGAGCAGTACTTC.